A selection of T cell receptor beta chains follows, all from one sample in a study of shared clonotypes between healthy human individuals. Sequencing used immunoSEQ multiplex PCR; TCRdb keeps in-frame clones, though not all of them. The sample lists 300,000 or so clones; approximately 79% were seen once. The sample was memory CD4+ T cells sorted from blood. These receptors were obtained from a man aged 25 to 40 in good health. Each CDR3 is given with its conserved first and last residue. Each record gives: D gene, clone size, V gene, J gene, CDR3 protein, CDR3 DNA. A D gene is named only where the DNA matches it firmly. Expanded clones get a size class; other rows say once, few or many, or leave the size out.

D: -; size: few; V: TRBV30; J: TRBJ2-1; CDR3: CAWSSKTYNEQFF; DNA: TGTGCCTGGAGTTCGAAGACCTACAATGAGCAGTTCTTC
D: -; size: -; V: TRBV9; J: TRBJ2-7; CDR3: CASSVGQSYEQYF; DNA: TGTGCCAGCAGCGTAGGACAGTCCTACGAGCAGTACTTC
D: TRBD1; size: -; V: TRBV27; J: TRBJ1-1; CDR3: CASSFQGGTEAFF; DNA: TGTGCCAGCAGTTTTCAGGGGGGGACTGAAGCTTTCTTT
D: -; size: -; V: TRBV6-6; J: TRBJ2-3; CDR3: CASSWVDTQYF; DNA: TGTGCCAGCAGCTGGGTGGATACGCAGTATTTT
D: TRBD2; size: -; V: TRBV6-1; J: TRBJ2-3; CDR3: CASSELAESTDTQYF; DNA: TGTGCCAGCAGTGAACTAGCGGAAAGCACAGATACGCAGTATTTT
D: TRBD1; size: -; V: TRBV27; J: TRBJ1-2; CDR3: CASTRQGYGGYTF; DNA: TGTGCCAGCACTCGACAGGGGTATGGGGGCTACACCTTC
D: -; size: -; V: TRBV15; J: TRBJ1-1; CDR3: CGIGVAEAFF; DNA: TGTGGAATAGGAGTTGCAGAAGCTTTCTTT
D: -; size: -; V: TRBV5-1; J: TRBJ2-3; CDR3: CASSLTGQDTQYF; DNA: TGCGCCAGCAGCTTGACGGGACAAGATACGCAGTATTTT
D: -; size: -; V: TRBV6-6; J: TRBJ1-4; CDR3: CASRFSGGANEKLFF; DNA: TGTGCCAGCAGGTTCTCGGGGGGGGCCAATGAAAAACTGTTTTTT
D: -; size: many; V: TRBV11-2; J: TRBJ2-5; CDR3: CASSSLGTETQYF; DNA: TGTGCCAGCAGCTCCCTAGGCACAGAGACCCAGTACTTC
D: TRBD1; size: -; V: TRBV27; J: TRBJ1-5; CDR3: CASSLSLTGDQPQHF; DNA: TGTGCCAGCAGTTTATCGTTAACAGGGGATCAGCCCCAGCATTTT
D: TRBD1; size: many; V: TRBV6-1; J: TRBJ1-2; CDR3: CASSDRQGLEGYTF; DNA: TGTGCCAGCAGTGATCGACAGGGCCTTGAGGGCTACACCTTC
D: -; size: few; V: TRBV21-1; J: TRBJ1-2; CDR3: CASSDGTDYGYTF; DNA: TGTGCCAGCAGCGACGGGACCGACTATGGCTACACCTTC
D: -; size: -; V: TRBV4-3; J: TRBJ1-2; CDR3: CASSQDSGDGYTF; DNA: TGCGCCAGCAGCCAAGACTCCGGGGACGGCTACACCTTC
D: -; size: -; V: TRBV6-5; J: TRBJ2-3; CDR3: CASRMGRTSTDTQYF; DNA: TGTGCCAGCAGGATGGGGAGGACTAGCACAGATACGCAGTATTTT
D: TRBD1; size: few; V: TRBV2; J: TRBJ2-2; CDR3: CASSYDRGQGGELFF; DNA: TGTGCCAGCAGCTATGACAGGGGGCAAGGCGGGGAGCTGTTTTTT
D: TRBD2; size: -; V: TRBV11-3; J: TRBJ2-3; CDR3: CASSLEPLAGGTDTQYF; DNA: TGTGCCAGCAGCTTAGAACCACTAGCGGGAGGCACAGATACGCAGTATTTT
D: -; size: -; V: TRBV5-4; J: TRBJ2-7; CDR3: CASSLSPFITEEQYF; DNA: TGTGCCAGCAGCTTGTCCCCCTTCATAACGGAGGAGCAGTACTTC
D: TRBD2; size: -; V: TRBV18; J: TRBJ2-7; CDR3: CASSPRGGRWSYEQYF; DNA: TGTGCCAGCTCACCAAGGGGCGGGAGGTGGTCCTACGAGCAGTACTTC
D: -; size: -; V: TRBV2; J: TRBJ2-2; CDR3: CASRERNTGELFF; DNA: TGTGCCAGCAGGGAACGGAACACCGGGGAGCTGTTTTTT
D: -; size: -; V: TRBV10-3; J: TRBJ2-1; CDR3: CAISSRGGAYNEQFF; DNA: TGTGCCATCAGCAGTAGGGGTGGGGCCTACAATGAGCAGTTCTTC
D: -; size: -; V: TRBV27; J: TRBJ2-1; CDR3: CASSARLVSLIGLGYNEQFF; DNA: TGTGCCAGCAGTGCCCGACTAGTATCTCTCATCGGTCTTGGTTACAATGAGCAGTTCTTC
D: -; size: few; V: TRBV18; J: TRBJ2-7; CDR3: CASSPPDFYEQYF; DNA: TGTGCCAGCTCACCACCGGACTTCTACGAGCAGTACTTC
D: TRBD1; size: few; V: TRBV7-9; J: TRBJ1-2; CDR3: CASSPGTGYGYTF; DNA: TGTGCCAGCAGCCCCGGGACAGGGTATGGCTACACCTTC
D: TRBD2; size: -; V: TRBV5-1; J: TRBJ2-3; CDR3: CASSQLAGGADTQYF; DNA: TGCGCCAGCAGCCAGCTAGCGGGAGGTGCAGATACGCAGTATTTT
D: TRBD2; size: -; V: TRBV10-3; J: TRBJ2-1; CDR3: CAITTSDNPEQFF; DNA: TGTGCCATCACGACTAGCGACAACCCAGAGCAGTTCTTC
D: -; size: -; V: TRBV25-1; J: TRBJ2-5; CDR3: CASSEISSVQETQYF; DNA: TGTGCCAGCAGTGAAATTTCATCCGTCCAAGAGACCCAGTACTTC
D: TRBD1; size: few; V: TRBV5-1; J: TRBJ2-2; CDR3: CASSDTGTAHQGGELFF; DNA: TGCGCCAGCAGCGATACCGGGACAGCCCACCAAGGCGGGGAGCTGTTTTTT
D: TRBD1; size: -; V: TRBV2; J: TRBJ1-4; CDR3: CASKDGTGNEKLFF; DNA: TGTGCCAGCAAAGATGGGACAGGGAATGAAAAACTGTTTTTT
D: TRBD2; size: -; V: TRBV19; J: TRBJ2-7; CDR3: CASSIVSGGSYEQYF; DNA: TGTGCCAGTAGTATTGTAAGCGGGGGGTCCTACGAGCAGTACTTC
D: -; size: few; V: TRBV20-1; J: TRBJ1-1; CDR3: CSASRTLEAFF; DNA: TGCAGTGCTAGTAGAACCCTGGAAGCTTTCTTT
D: TRBD2; size: -; V: TRBV7-8; J: TRBJ2-7; CDR3: CASSLGGSTSYEQYF; DNA: TGTGCCAGCAGCTTAGGCGGGAGCACCTCCTACGAGCAGTACTTC
D: -; size: -; V: TRBV7-9; J: TRBJ1-4; CDR3: CASSLVKGRREEKLFF; DNA: TGTGCCAGCAGCTTAGTTAAGGGACGACGAGAGGAAAAACTGTTTTTT
D: -; size: many; V: TRBV4-2; J: TRBJ1-3; CDR3: CASSQDLVAGNTIYF; DNA: TGTGCCAGCAGCCAAGATTTGGTCGCTGGAAACACCATATATTTT
D: -; size: -; V: TRBV11-3; J: TRBJ2-5; CDR3: CAGKGSSSGDEYF; DNA: TGTGCCGGTAAGGGGTCGTCTTCAGGGGACGAGTACTTC
D: -; size: -; V: TRBV5-6; J: TRBJ2-3; CDR3: CASSLIGSGTDTQYF; DNA: TGTGCCAGCAGCTTGATAGGGTCTGGCACAGATACGCAGTATTTT
D: -; size: -; V: TRBV29-1; J: TRBJ2-7; CDR3: CSVLELYEQYF; DNA: TGCAGCGTGCTGGAGCTCTACGAGCAGTACTTC
D: -; size: -; V: TRBV5-1; J: TRBJ2-1; CDR3: CASSLVGSGINNEQFF; DNA: TGCGCCAGCAGCTTGGTGGGTAGCGGCATCAACAATGAGCAGTTCTTC
D: TRBD2; size: once; V: TRBV11-2; J: TRBJ2-3; CDR3: CASSLEPREKQYF; DNA: TGTGCCAGCAGCTTAGAACCGCGGGAGAAGCAGTATTTT
D: -; size: -; V: TRBV7-8; J: TRBJ1-1; CDR3: CASSLALFRPTEAFF; DNA: TGTGCCAGCAGCTTAGCGCTATTCAGGCCCACTGAAGCTTTCTTT
D: TRBD2; size: few; V: TRBV27; J: TRBJ2-6; CDR3: CASSLSRGGSGANVLTF; DNA: TGTGCCAGCAGTTTATCCCGGGGGGGGTCTGGGGCCAACGTCCTGACTTTC
D: -; size: -; V: TRBV10-3; J: TRBJ1-2; CDR3: CAISESIGPGNYGYTF; DNA: TGTGCCATCAGTGAGTCGATAGGACCCGGAAACTATGGCTACACCTTC
D: -; size: -; V: TRBV10-3; J: TRBJ2-1; CDR3: CAISGPRGWQFF; DNA: TGTGCCATCAGCGGGCCCAGGGGCTGGCAGTTCTTC
D: -; size: -; V: TRBV25-1; J: TRBJ2-1; CDR3: CASSENSEYNEQFF; DNA: TGTGCCAGCAGTGAAAATTCTGAATACAATGAGCAGTTCTTC
D: -; size: -; V: TRBV12-1; J: TRBJ2-5; CDR3: CASSFRQGETQYF; DNA: TGTGCCAGCAGCTTTCGACAGGGAGAGACCCAGTACTTC
D: -; size: -; V: TRBV29-1; J: TRBJ2-5; CDR3: CSVVLGGRETQYF; DNA: TGCAGCGTTGTCTTGGGGGGAAGGGAGACCCAGTACTTC
D: -; size: few; V: TRBV5-4; J: TRBJ2-2; CDR3: CASSLSGGGVTGELFF; DNA: TGTGCCAGCAGCCTGAGCGGAGGGGGTGTAACCGGGGAGCTGTTTTTT
D: -; size: -; V: TRBV25-1; J: TRBJ2-2; CDR3: CASTANTGELFF; DNA: TGTGCCAGCACCGCGAACACCGGGGAGCTGTTTTTT
D: -; size: -; V: TRBV5-6; J: TRBJ1-5; CDR3: CASSLTRGRGGDQPQHF; DNA: TGTGCCAGCAGCTTGACCCGCGGTAGAGGAGGCGATCAGCCCCAGCATTTT
D: TRBD2; size: many; V: TRBV12-5; J: TRBJ2-1; CDR3: CASGLGGTSGIDEQFF; DNA: TGTGCTAGTGGTTTGGGGGGAACTAGCGGGATCGATGAGCAGTTCTTC
D: -; size: -; V: TRBV6-1; J: TRBJ2-5; CDR3: CASSEDPMEGETQYF; DNA: TGTGCCAGCAGTGAGGACCCAATGGAAGGGGAGACCCAGTACTTC